The present T cell receptor (beta chain) was sequenced within a study of Graves' ophthalmopathy and Graves' hyperthyroidism. There are 13 residues in the CDR3. Germline CDR1 and CDR2: SGHVS and FNYEAQ. V gave up 8 bases and J gave up 7 bases, with 17 bases separating them. Hyperthyroidism patients were newly diagnosed, under 2 months' duration, aged 18 to 65. Patients with other autoimmune diseases, uncontrolled infections, pregnancy or lactation were excluded. This clonotype was found many times. This sequence may be a read error, since a much larger clone differs from it by one base. Amplified material comprised TCR beta CDR3 regions derived from RNA transcripts. The authors performed first-round RT-PCR with HTBI primers and then a second-round multiplex PCR. TCRdb re-derived calls from the multiplex PCR reads in MiXCR, one entry per CDR3 protein. The table records hundreds of thousands of distinct CDR3 sequences, 20% to 25% of them present only once.

This chain uses TRBV7-6 with TRBJ2-5; D not certain. The specimen sequenced was peripheral blood. The TCR sequence derives from a woman between 18 and 29 years old with stable Graves' hyperthyroidism. CDR3 in DNA: TGTGCCAGCGGACGAGCGCTTCGAGGGACCCAGTACTTC. Its protein product is CASGRALRGTQYF.